This T cell receptor (beta chain) originates from a study of shared clonotypes between healthy human individuals. Study findings and constraints: It was the non-shared clonotypes that had lower generation probabilities than clonotypes shared by all four donors.

From germline, CDR1 is MNHEY and CDR2 SMNVEV (reference sequence). V was cut by 3 bases and J by 12 bases, with 8 bases left in between. This CDR3 comprises 11 residues. Notes on this clone: Its antigen is not identified.

The repertoire was sequenced with immunoSEQ multiplex PCR; TCRdb's copy has only in-frame clones and lacks some. The sample consists of about 2.3 million clones, roughly 93% of them appearing once. This sequence joins TRBV27 and TRBJ1-4; D remains unclear. The sequenced sample consisted of naive CD4+ T cells from PBMCs. Sample subset: CD45RA+ positively selected. This clonotype was sampled from a man aged 18 to 35 in good health. Some clones in this sample may be carry-over from other donors' samples. In DNA, the CDR3 is TGTGCCAGCAGTTTTCTAGGAGAACTGTTTTTT. It translates to CASSFLGELFF.